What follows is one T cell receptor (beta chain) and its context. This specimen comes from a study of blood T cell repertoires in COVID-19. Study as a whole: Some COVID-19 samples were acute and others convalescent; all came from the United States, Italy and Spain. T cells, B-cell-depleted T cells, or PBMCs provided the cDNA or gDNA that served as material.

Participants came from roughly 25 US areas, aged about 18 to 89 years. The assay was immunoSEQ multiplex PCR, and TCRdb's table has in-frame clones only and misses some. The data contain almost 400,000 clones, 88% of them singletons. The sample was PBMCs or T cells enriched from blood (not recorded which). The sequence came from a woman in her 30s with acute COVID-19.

The CDR3 loop reads CASSLRVYQAYGYTF. Here the CDR3 DNA reads TGTGCCAGCAGTCTCCGTGTCTACCAGGCTTATGGCTACACCTTC. This chain connects TRBV28 to TRBJ1-2; the D is unclear. The CDR3 loop spans 15 amino acids. Trimming cost V 5 bases and J 5 bases, with 18 bases left between them. Per the germline V gene, CDR1 is MDHEN and CDR2 is SYDVKM.